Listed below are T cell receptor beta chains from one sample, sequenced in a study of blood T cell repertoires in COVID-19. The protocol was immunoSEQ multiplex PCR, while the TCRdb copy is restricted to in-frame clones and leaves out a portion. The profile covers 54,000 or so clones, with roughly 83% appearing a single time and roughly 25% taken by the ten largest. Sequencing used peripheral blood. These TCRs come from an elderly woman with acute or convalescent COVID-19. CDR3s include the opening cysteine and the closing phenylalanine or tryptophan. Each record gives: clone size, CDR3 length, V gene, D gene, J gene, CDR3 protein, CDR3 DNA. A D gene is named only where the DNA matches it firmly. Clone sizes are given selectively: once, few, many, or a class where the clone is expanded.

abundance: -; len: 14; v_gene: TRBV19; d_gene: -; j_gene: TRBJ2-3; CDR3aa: CASSIELYGDTQYF; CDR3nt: TGTGCCAGTAGTATCGAACTATACGGAGATACGCAGTATTTT
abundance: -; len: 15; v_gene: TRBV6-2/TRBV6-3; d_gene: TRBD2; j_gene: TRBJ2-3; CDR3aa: CASTPSGVYTDTQYF; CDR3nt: TGTGCCAGCACCCCAAGCGGGGTCTACACAGATACGCAGTATTTT
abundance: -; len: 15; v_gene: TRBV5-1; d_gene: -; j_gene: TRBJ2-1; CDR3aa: CASSWTYISYNEQFF; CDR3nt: TGCGCCAGCAGCTGGACTTATATCTCCTACAATGAGCAGTTCTTC
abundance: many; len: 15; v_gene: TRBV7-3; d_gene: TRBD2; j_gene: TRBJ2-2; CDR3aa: CASSLNGRETGELFF; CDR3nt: TGTGCCAGCAGCTTAAACGGGAGGGAAACCGGGGAGCTGTTTTTT
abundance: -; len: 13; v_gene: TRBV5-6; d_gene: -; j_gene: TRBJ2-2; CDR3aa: CASSPGYTGELFF; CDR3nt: TGTGCCAGCAGCCCAGGGTACACCGGGGAGCTGTTTTTT
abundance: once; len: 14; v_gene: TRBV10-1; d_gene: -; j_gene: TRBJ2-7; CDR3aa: CASSEHSWRGEQYF; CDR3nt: TGCGCCAGCAGTGAGCACTCCTGGCGGGGCGAGCAGTACTTC
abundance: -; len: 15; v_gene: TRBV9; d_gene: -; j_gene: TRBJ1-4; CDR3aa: CASSAIGLRNEKLFF; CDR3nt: TGTGCCAGCAGCGCCATTGGGCTTCGTAATGAAAAACTGTTTTTT
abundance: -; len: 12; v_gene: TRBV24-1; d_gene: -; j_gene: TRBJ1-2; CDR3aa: CATSDFRGGYTF; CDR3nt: TGTGCCACCAGTGATTTCAGGGGTGGCTACACCTTC
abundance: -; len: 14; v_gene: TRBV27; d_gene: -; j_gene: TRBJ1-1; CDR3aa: CASSYQGQNTEAFF; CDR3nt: TGTGCCAGCAGTTACCAGGGGCAGAACACTGAAGCTTTCTTT
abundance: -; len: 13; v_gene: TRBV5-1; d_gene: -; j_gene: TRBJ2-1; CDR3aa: CASSLPSNNEQFF; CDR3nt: TGCGCCAGCAGCCTCCCTAGCAACAATGAGCAGTTCTTC
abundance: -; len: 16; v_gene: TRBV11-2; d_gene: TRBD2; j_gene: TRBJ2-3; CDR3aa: CASSFRRGGGTDTQYF; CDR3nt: TGTGCCAGCAGCTTCCGGCGGGGGGGCGGCACAGATACGCAGTATTTT
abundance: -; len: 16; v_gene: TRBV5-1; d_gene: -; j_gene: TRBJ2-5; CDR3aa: CASSSQGATVQETQYF; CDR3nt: TGCGCCAGCAGCTCTCAGGGTGCGACAGTCCAAGAGACCCAGTACTTC
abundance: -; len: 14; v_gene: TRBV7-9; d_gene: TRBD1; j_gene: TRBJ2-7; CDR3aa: CASSLTGQVYEQYF; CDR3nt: TGTGCCAGCAGCTTAACGGGACAGGTCTACGAGCAGTACTTC
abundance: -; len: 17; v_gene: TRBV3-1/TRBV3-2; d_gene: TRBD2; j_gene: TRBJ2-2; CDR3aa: CASSWDSGSPNTGELFF; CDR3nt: TGTGCCAGCAGCTGGGATAGCGGGAGCCCGAACACCGGGGAGCTGTTTTTT
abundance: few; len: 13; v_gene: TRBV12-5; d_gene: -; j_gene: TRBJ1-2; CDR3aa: CASGFFGQVGYTF; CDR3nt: TGTGCTAGTGGTTTTTTCGGACAAGTTGGCTACACCTTC
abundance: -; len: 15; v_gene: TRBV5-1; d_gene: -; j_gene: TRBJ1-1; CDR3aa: CASSLLAAGDTEAFF; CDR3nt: TGCGCCAGCAGCTTGCTGGCAGCGGGGGACACTGAAGCTTTCTTT
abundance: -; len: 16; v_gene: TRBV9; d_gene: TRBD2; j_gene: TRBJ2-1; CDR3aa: CASSVSGGVYYNEQFF; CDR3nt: TGTGCCAGCAGCGTATCCGGGGGGGTTTACTACAATGAGCAGTTCTTC
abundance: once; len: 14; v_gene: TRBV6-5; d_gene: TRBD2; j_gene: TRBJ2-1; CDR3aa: CASSLLAGAEEQFF; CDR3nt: TGTGCCAGCAGCCTACTAGCGGGAGCAGAAGAGCAGTTCTTC
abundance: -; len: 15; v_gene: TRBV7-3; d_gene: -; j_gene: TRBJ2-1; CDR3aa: CASSLPRGSYNEQFF; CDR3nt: TGTGCCAGCAGCTTACCCAGGGGCTCGTACAATGAGCAGTTCTTC
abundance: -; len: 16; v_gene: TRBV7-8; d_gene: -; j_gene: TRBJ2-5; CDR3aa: CASSFGRKTIQETQYF; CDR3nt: TGTGCCAGCAGCTTCGGACGCAAGACTATTCAAGAGACCCAGTACTTC
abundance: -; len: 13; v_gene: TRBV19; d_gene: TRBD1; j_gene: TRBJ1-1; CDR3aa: CASSGDRNTEAFF; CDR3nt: TGTGCCAGTAGCGGGGACAGGAACACTGAAGCTTTCTTT
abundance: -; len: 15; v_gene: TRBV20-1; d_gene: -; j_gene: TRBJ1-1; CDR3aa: CSASRGTNTGAEAFF; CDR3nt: TGCAGTGCTAGTAGGGGGACAAACACCGGCGCTGAAGCTTTCTTT
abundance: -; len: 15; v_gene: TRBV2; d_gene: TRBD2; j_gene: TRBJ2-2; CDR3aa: CASSLAGSRTGELFF; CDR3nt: TGTGCCAGCAGCCTAGCGGGATCGCGCACCGGGGAGCTGTTTTTT
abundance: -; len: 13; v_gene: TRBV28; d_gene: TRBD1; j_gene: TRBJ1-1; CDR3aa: CATDERQGTEAFF; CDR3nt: TGTGCCACCGACGAGCGACAGGGAACTGAAGCTTTCTTT
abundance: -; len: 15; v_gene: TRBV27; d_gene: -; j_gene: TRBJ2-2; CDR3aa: CASSRDLTNTGELFF; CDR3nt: TGTGCCAGCAGTCGGGACTTAACGAACACCGGGGAGCTGTTTTTT
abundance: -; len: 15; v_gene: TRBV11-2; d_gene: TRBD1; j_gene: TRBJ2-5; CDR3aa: CASSSTGGSAETQYF; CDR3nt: TGTGCCAGCAGCTCCACAGGGGGGAGCGCAGAGACCCAGTACTTC
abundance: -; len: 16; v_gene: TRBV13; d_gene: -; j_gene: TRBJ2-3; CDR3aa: CASSPPGGLSTDTQYF; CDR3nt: TGTGCCAGCAGCCCCCCGGGGGGCCTTAGCACAGATACGCAGTATTTT
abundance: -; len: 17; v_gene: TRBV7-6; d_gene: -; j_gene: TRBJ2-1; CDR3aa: CASSQRGGTASYNEQFF; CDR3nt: TGTGCCAGCAGCCAGAGGGGCGGGACAGCCTCCTACAATGAGCAGTTCTTC
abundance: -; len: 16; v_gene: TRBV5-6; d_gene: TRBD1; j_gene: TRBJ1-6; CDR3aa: CASSLGQESFNSPLHF; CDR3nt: TGTGCCAGCAGCTTAGGACAGGAGAGCTTTAATTCACCCCTCCACTTT
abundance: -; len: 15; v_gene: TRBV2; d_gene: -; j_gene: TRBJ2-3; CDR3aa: CASTTGGTSTDTQYF; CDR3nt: TGTGCCAGCACCACCGGGGGAACTAGCACAGATACGCAGTATTTT
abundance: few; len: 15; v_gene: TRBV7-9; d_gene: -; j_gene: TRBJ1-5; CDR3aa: CASSTVGGGNQPQHF; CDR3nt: TGTGCCAGCAGCACCGTGGGGGGAGGCAATCAGCCCCAGCATTTT
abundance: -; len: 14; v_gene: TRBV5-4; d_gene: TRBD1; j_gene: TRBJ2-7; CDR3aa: CASSRSRDSRAEYF; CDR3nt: TGTGCCAGCAGCCGTAGTCGGGACAGTCGTGCTGAGTACTTC
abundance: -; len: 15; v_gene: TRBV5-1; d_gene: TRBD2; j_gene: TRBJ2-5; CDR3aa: CASSSGRAGMETQYF; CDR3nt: TGCGCCAGCAGTAGCGGGAGGGCCGGGATGGAGACCCAGTACTTC
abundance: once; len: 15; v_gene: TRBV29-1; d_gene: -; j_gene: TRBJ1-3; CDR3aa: CSVGNGERSGNTIYF; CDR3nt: TGCAGCGTTGGTAACGGGGAAAGATCTGGAAACACCATATATTTT
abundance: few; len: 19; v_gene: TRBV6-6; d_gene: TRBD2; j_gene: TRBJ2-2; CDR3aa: CASSSIPRGAGLHTGELFF; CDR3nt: TGTGCCAGCAGCTCCATTCCCCGGGGAGCGGGGTTGCACACCGGGGAGCTGTTTTTT
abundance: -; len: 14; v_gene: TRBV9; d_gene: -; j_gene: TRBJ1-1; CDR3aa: CASSVGGVSTEAFF; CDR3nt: TGTGCCAGCAGCGTAGGGGGGGTTTCCACTGAAGCTTTCTTT
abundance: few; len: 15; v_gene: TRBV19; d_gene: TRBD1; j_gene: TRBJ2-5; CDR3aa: CASSAGTGRSETQYF; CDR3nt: TGTGCCAGTAGTGCTGGGACAGGGAGATCGGAGACCCAGTACTTC
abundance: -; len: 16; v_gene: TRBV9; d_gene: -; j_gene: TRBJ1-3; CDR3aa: CASSFGLRSSGNTIYF; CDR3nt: TGTGCCAGCAGCTTCGGACTCCGGAGCTCTGGAAACACCATATATTTT
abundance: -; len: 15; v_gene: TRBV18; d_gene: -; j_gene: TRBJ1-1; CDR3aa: CASSPPGAPGTEAFF; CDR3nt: TGTGCCAGCTCACCACCGGGGGCCCCGGGTACTGAAGCTTTCTTT
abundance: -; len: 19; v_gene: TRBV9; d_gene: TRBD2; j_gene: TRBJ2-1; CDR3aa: CASSALGTSGALSYNEQFF; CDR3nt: TGTGCCAGCAGCGCGCTAGGGACTAGCGGGGCCCTCTCCTACAATGAGCAGTTCTTC
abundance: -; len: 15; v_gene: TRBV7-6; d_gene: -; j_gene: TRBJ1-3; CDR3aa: CASSSRLNPGNTIYF; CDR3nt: TGTGCCAGCAGCTCTAGACTGAACCCTGGAAACACCATATATTTT
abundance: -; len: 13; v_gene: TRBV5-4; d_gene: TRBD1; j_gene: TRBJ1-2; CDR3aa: CASSSTGGYGYTF; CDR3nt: TGTGCCAGCAGCTCGACAGGGGGATATGGCTACACCTTC